The rows below give T cell receptor beta chains drawn from one sample of a study of metastatic and nonmetastatic thyroid tumors. TCRdb used MiXCR to call clones anew from the PCR reads. Altogether approximately 20,000 clones are present, about a quarter being singletons, with the ten largest covering about 11%. The source material was tumor tissue. The receptors stem from a female donor with papillary thyroid cancer or a benign thyroid nodule (not recorded which). Some clones in this sample may be carry-over from other donors' samples. Both conserved end residues are part of each CDR3. D genes are given only for firm matches. The size entry is marked missing in some rows and otherwise reads once, few, many or a size class.

TRBJ2-7	TRBV19	NA	NA	TGTGCCAGTAGTATCGGGGTAGCAGACGAGCAGTACTTC	CASSIGVADEQYF
TRBJ1-1	TRBV28	TRBD1	large	TGTGCCAGCAGTACCATCTCCAGGGGGGGAGCTTTCTTT	CASSTISRGGAFF
TRBJ2-7	TRBV5-1	TRBD1	NA	TGCGCCAGCAGCTTGGCCGGGGAGAGGGGGCGCCGGGAGCAGTACTTC	CASSLAGERGRREQYF
TRBJ2-1	TRBV7-8	TRBD1	few	TGTGCCAGCAGCTTGGGTTTTATTGGACAGGGGAACAATGAGCAGTTCTTC	CASSLGFIGQGNNEQFF
TRBJ1-1	TRBV19	NA	NA	TGTGCCCCTGTCGGACACAAGAACACTGAAGCTTTCTTT	CAPVGHKNTEAFF
TRBJ1-1	TRBV20-1	NA	NA	TGCAGTGCTAGAGGAGGGCAGGGTGTTTATACTGAAGCTTTCTTT	CSARGGQGVYTEAFF
TRBJ2-7	TRBV20-1	TRBD2	NA	TGCAGTGCTAGCCTAGCGGGAGATGCGTACGAGCAGTACTTC	CSASLAGDAYEQYF
TRBJ2-7	TRBV6-2/TRBV6-3	NA	large	TGTGCCAGCAGTTTACTCGGCGGCTCCTACGAGCAGTACTTC	CASSLLGGSYEQYF
TRBJ2-2	TRBV6-1	NA	NA	TGTGCCAGCAGTGAATCCTCATACACCTGGGAGCTGTTTTTT	CASSESSYTWELFF
TRBJ2-7	TRBV9	NA	few	TGTTCCAGCAGCGTAGCCCAATACTTC	CSSSVAQYF
TRBJ2-3	TRBV20-1	TRBD2	medium-sized	TGCGCTTCAAGCGGGAGTATCTCAGATACGCAGTATTTT	CASSGSISDTQYF
TRBJ2-7	TRBV2	TRBD2	medium-sized	TGTGCCAGCAGTGAAGCGTTTAGCGGGATGGGGGAGCAGTACTTC	CASSEAFSGMGEQYF
TRBJ2-2	TRBV6-1	NA	NA	TGTGCCAGCAGTCCTACGAACACCGGGGATCTTTTTTTT	CASSPTNTGDLFF
TRBJ2-2	TRBV11-2	TRBD2	NA	TGTGCCAGCAGCTTAGGTTCTAGCGGGGCCAACACCGGGGAGCTGTTTTTT	CASSLGSSGANTGELFF
TRBJ2-7	TRBV6-1	NA	few	TGTGCCAGCAGCCCTGGGGGACGGGCCTACGAGCAGTACTTC	CASSPGGRAYEQYF
TRBJ1-6	TRBV27	TRBD1	medium-sized	TGTGCCAGCAGCTCCGGGACAGGGGGCAAAAATTCACCCCTCCACTTT	CASSSGTGGKNSPLHF
TRBJ1-6	TRBV2	TRBD1	few	TGTGCCAGCAGTGGGACAGGGGGAAGATCACCCCTCCACTTT	CASSGTGGRSPLHF
TRBJ2-7	TRBV3-1	TRBD1	NA	TGTGCCAGCAGTCCCGGGACAGGGGCCTACGAGCAGTACTTC	CASSPGTGAYEQYF
TRBJ2-7	TRBV20-1	NA	medium-sized	TGCAGTGCTAGAGACCTAATCCGGGACTTTTCCTACGAGCAGTACTTC	CSARDLIRDFSYEQYF
TRBJ1-5	TRBV6-1	NA	medium-sized	TGTGCCAGCAGTACCCCCCCGGGGGGGTACCAGCCCCAGCATTTT	CASSTPPGGYQPQHF
TRBJ2-3	TRBV7-2	NA	NA	TGTGCCAGCAGCTTAAGGGTGGCCCCAGATACGCAGTATTTT	CASSLRVAPDTQYF
TRBJ2-7	TRBV3-1	NA	medium-sized	TGTGCCAGCAGCCGACAGTCTGACAATTACGAGCAGTACTTC	CASSRQSDNYEQYF
TRBJ1-6	TRBV27	TRBD1	few	TGTGCCAGCAGTTTAGCACAGGGGGCTTCACCCCTCCACTTT	CASSLAQGASPLHF
TRBJ2-1	TRBV7-3	TRBD1	many	TGTGCCAGCAGCTTAACATATCCGACAGGGGGCCATTATGCCTACAATGAGCAGTTCTTC	CASSLTYPTGGHYAYNEQFF
TRBJ2-7	TRBV19	NA	few	TGTGCCAGTAGTATAGTCCACAGTAGCTCCTACGAGCAGTACTTC	CASSIVHSSSYEQYF
TRBJ2-7	TRBV29-1	NA	many	TGCAGCGTCTCACAGGGTGTACCCAACAACGAGCAGTACTTC	CSVSQGVPNNEQYF
TRBJ2-1	TRBV20-1	TRBD2	medium-sized	TGCAGTGCTAGAGGCGGGGGGGGACTAGCGGGCAGTTACAATGAGCAGTTCTTC	CSARGGGGLAGSYNEQFF
TRBJ2-7	TRBV6-6	TRBD2	NA	TGTGCCAGCAGTTACTCGAATCCCTCTAGCGGCTTCTACGAGCAGTACTTC	CASSYSNPSSGFYEQYF
TRBJ2-1	TRBV19	NA	many	TGTGCCAGTAGTATGAGCTCTAACTCCTACAATGAGCAGTTCTTC	CASSMSSNSYNEQFF
TRBJ1-1	TRBV4-1	NA	NA	TGCGCCAGCAGCCGCATTGGACAGTATAACACTGAAGCTTTCTTT	CASSRIGQYNTEAFF
TRBJ1-2	TRBV11-1	NA	NA	TGTGCCAGCAGCTTAGCGCAGGAGGAGTGGGCTAAAAACTATGGCTACACCTTC	CASSLAQEEWAKNYGYTF
TRBJ2-7	TRBV4-1	NA	NA	TGCGCCAGCAGCCCCGGCGTGGGAGCGGAGCGGTACGAGCAGTACTTC	CASSPGVGAERYEQYF
TRBJ2-3	TRBV12-3/TRBV12-4	NA	few	TGTGCCAGCACCTCATCCGGGGCAGGAAGCACAGATACGCAGTATTTT	CASTSSGAGSTDTQYF
TRBJ1-4	TRBV30	NA	NA	TGTGCCTGGAGCCTTCCGTCTGATAGGGGTAAAAAACTGTTTTTT	CAWSLPSDRGKKLFF
TRBJ2-7	TRBV20-1	TRBD1	medium-sized	TGCAGTGCTAGAGATTTTCGGACAGGGGGCTACGAGCAGTACTTC	CSARDFRTGGYEQYF
TRBJ1-5	TRBV9	TRBD1	NA	TGTGCCAGCAGCGTAAATGGGGACAGGGTCCAGCCCCAGCATTTC	CASSVNGDRVQPQHF
TRBJ1-1	TRBV20-1	NA	NA	TGCAGTGCTAGAGGGGGAACTTTTAACACTGAAGCTTTCTTT	CSARGGTFNTEAFF
TRBJ1-3	TRBV30	NA	medium-sized	TGTGCCTGGGTACCCTCGAGCTCTGGAAACACCATATATTTT	CAWVPSSSGNTIYF
TRBJ1-1	TRBV11-1	TRBD1	NA	TGTGCCAGCAGCCTCCAGACAGGGGCGAACACTGAAGCTTTCTTT	CASSLQTGANTEAFF
TRBJ1-2	TRBV30	NA	few	TGTGCCTGGAGGGGTCCTAGGGGCCCGCGGAATTATGGCTACACCTTC	CAWRGPRGPRNYGYTF
TRBJ2-7	TRBV27	TRBD1	NA	TGTGCCAGCTGGGACAGTACCCACGAGCAGTACTTC	CASWDSTHEQYF